The clone carrying this T cell receptor beta chain occurred many times. TCRdb reprocessed the 5' RACE reads via MiXCR and lists one record per CDR3 protein. The sample contains around 200,000 distinct CDR3 sequences, over 9% of which appear only once. Trimming took off 0 bases at V and 1 base at J, with 13 bases between the two ends. The germline gives CDR1 LGHNA, CDR2 YSLEER. This CDR3 region has 17 residues. The data were taken from a study of T-cell memory formation after mild COVID-19. The chain links TRBV4-3 to TRBJ1-5; the D is unclear. The origin of this receptor is a man aged 18 to 29 who had mild COVID-19 (a few samples of this study predate the infection). Cell type and time point are not known. Sequencing was carried out using PBMCs or a T cell subset sorted from them (not recorded which). The CDR3 loop reads CASSQDYRGGSNQPQHF. DNA of the CDR3: TGCGCCAGCAGCCAAGACTATCGGGGAGGGAGCAATCAGCCCCAGCATTTT.